This T cell receptor beta chain came from a study of long-term antiretroviral therapy in people with HIV. Version v3.0 of the immunoSEQ assay was performed at survey level. The table came from immunoSEQ multiplex PCR; TCRdb's copy has only in-frame clones and leaves some out. Of some 14,000 clones in the sample, around 83% were seen once. In regard to this clone: Its antigen remains unidentified.

This CDR3 is built from 15 residues. Trimming took off 6 bases at V and 4 bases at J, with 18 bases between the two ends. CDR1 and CDR2 from the germline V gene are SGHAT and FQNNGV. Specimens retained about 0.85-11 million cryopreserved PBMC preceding DNA extraction. Overall study findings and caveats: Blood sampling spanned 2004 to 2017, possibly under older ART regimens. Control repertoires displayed wider CDR3 length ranges than the HIV repertoires.

Sequences were derived from unsorted PBMCs, sampled just before starting antiretroviral therapy. The sequence derives from a man aged 40-50 years with HIV. The V gene is TRBV11-2, the J gene TRBJ2-5; D is ambiguous. The chain's CDR3 is CASRPLGRRVETQYF. The CDR3 nucleotides are TGTGCCAGCAGGCCTCTAGGCCGTCGGGTAGAGACCCAGTACTTC.